This TCR beta chain was recorded in a study of vaccination and CD4 T cells after COVID-19. Study context: Each participant was administered two doses of a vaccine, which was either BNT162b2 or mRNA-1273.

The sample's treatment: roughly 11-day PBMC culture with coronavirus spike peptide pools or control peptides (ViraFEST assay). As to this clonotype: Its target is not known.

V lost 0 bases, J lost 5 bases, and 16 bases lay in between. This CDR3 is built from 17 residues. Scientists ran DNA taken from cultured CD4+ T cells through the Oncomine TCR Beta short-read assay for sequencing. MiXCR, applied by TCRdb to the PCR reads, yields one record per CDR3 protein. The repertoire holds over 12,000 distinct CDR3 sequences, with around 55% as singletons. The specimen sequenced was CD4+ T cells from blood, cultured in vitro. The chain couples TRBV23-1 to TRBJ2-2; D is possibly TRBD2 (6 bases). TRBV23-1 is an open reading frame, and its role is uncertain. The receptor's source is a human donor who had recovered from COVID-19. CDR3: CASSQSLFGGKTGELFF. Here the CDR3 DNA reads TGCGCCAGCAGTCAATCCTTGTTTGGAGGGAAAACCGGGGAGCTGTTTTTT.